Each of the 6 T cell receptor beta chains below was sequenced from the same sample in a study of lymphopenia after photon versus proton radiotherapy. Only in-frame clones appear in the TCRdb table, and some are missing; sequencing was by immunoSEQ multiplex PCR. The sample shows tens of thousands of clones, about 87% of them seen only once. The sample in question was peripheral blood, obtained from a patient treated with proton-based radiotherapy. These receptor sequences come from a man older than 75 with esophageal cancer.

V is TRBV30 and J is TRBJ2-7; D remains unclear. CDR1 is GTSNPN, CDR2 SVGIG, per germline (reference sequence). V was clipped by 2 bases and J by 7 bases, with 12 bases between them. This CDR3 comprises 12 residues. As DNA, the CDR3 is TGTGCCTGGAGTTCCCCAGCTAGTGAGCAGTACTTC. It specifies CAWSSPASEQYF.

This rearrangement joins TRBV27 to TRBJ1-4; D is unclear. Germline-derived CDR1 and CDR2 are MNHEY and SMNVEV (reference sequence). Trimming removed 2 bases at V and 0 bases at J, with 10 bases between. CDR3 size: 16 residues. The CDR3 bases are TGTGCCAGCAGTTTAAGCGTGGGAGCAACTAATGAAAAACTGTTTTTT. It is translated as CASSLSVGATNEKLFF. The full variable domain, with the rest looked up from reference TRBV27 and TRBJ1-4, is EAQVTQNPRYLITVTGKKLTVTCSQNMNHEYMSWYRQDPGLGLRQIYYSMNVEVTDKGDVPEGYKVSRKEKRNFPLILESPSPNQTSLYFCASSLSVGATNEKLFFGSGTQLSVL.

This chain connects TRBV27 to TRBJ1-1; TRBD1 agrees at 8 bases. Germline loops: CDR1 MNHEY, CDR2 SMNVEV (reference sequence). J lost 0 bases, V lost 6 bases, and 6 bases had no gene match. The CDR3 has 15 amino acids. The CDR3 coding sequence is TGTGCCAGCAGACGGACAGGGCTCATGAACACTGAAGCTTTCTTT. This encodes CASRRTGLMNTEAFF.

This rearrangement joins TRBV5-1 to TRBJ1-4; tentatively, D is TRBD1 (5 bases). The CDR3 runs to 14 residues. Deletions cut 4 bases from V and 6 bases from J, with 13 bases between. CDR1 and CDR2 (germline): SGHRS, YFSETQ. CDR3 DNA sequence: TGCGCCAGCAGCGTCGGGACGGACTATGAAAAACTGTTTTTT. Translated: CASSVGTDYEKLFF.

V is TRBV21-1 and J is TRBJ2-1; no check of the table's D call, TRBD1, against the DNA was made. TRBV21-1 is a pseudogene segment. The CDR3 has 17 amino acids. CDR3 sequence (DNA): TGTGCCAGCAGCAGGCTGGACAGGTGCGCAAAATACAATGAGCAGTTCTTC. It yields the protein CASSRLDRCAKYNEQFF.

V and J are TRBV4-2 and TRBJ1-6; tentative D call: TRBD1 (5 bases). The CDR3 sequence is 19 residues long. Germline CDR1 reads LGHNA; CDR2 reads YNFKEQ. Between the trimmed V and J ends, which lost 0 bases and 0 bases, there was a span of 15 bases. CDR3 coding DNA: TGTGCCAGCAGCCAAGATGGAAAGGGACCAAGCTCCTATAATTCACCCCTCCACTTT. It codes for CASSQDGKGPSSYNSPLHF.